This T cell receptor gamma chain is from a study of γδ T cells in repeated Plasmodium falciparum infection. Study-wide context: Malian children with intense seasonal malaria exposure were compared with matched Australian children. Sampling occurred at baseline, pre-infection for selected infections, and 21 days post-infection. Malian repertoires were sampled cross-sectionally without transmission and longitudinally through febrile malaria.

Overall study results and limits: In Vdelta2-negative, largely Vdelta1+, gammadelta repertoires, repeated controlled infections appeared to drive clonal selection waves.

Bulk repertoires came from Vgamma9/Vdelta2+ or Vdelta2-negative gammadelta T cells flow-sorted from PBMC. TCRdb called clones from the multiplex PCR reads again using CATT. The sample carries 11,000 to 15,000 gamma-chain clones, 1.5% to 2% recorded once. CDR1 and CDR2 (germline): GITISATS, ISYDGTV (reference sequence). There are 32 residues in the CDR3. This clone showed up just a few times. Its target is unknown. The same CDR3 is also encoded by other DNA sequences in this sample. V gene TRGV9 was called; the J gene was not. The clonotype originates from a pool of human donors (malaria-infected and uninfected, not separated). Material: gamma-delta T cells from blood. The CDR3 sequence is CALWEATNYYKKLLAVEQHWLSQVSIGRIQHF. For the CDR3, the DNA is TGCGCCTTGTGGGAGGCTACGAATTATTATAAGAAACTCTTGGCAGTGGAACAACACTGGCTGTCACAGGTAAGTATCGGAAGAATACAACATTTC.